This T cell receptor beta chain stems from a study of PD-1 blockade in classical Hodgkin lymphoma. A remark on this clone: Its specificity is unknown.

The assay was immunoSEQ multiplex PCR, and TCRdb's table has in-frame clones only and misses some. The data hold roughly 23,000 clones, with roughly nine tenths observed a single time. Germline CDR1 reads SGHDN; CDR2 reads FVKESK. The J segment lost 3 bases and the V segment lost 5 bases, leaving 7 bases of the junction unmatched. The length of the CDR3 is 15 residues. Notes on the study in general: Whatever underlies the repertoire differences (possibly disease activity or prior therapy) remains undefined. Newly diagnosed patients were reported to exhibit reduced baseline TCR diversity relative to healthy donors.

Time point described: newly diagnosed, previously untreated cHL patient sample. Magnetic negative selection of thawed PBMCs was the method by which CD4+ T cells were purified. The authors used newly diagnosed, untreated classical Hodgkin lymphoma PBMCs as comparison. This TCR derives from a human donor with classical Hodgkin lymphoma. The specimen sequenced was CD4+ T cells from blood. This chain links TRBV14 with TRBJ2-3; 8 bases line up with TRBD1. This CDR3 is CASSFRQGWTDTQYF. CDR3 bases: TGTGCCAGCAGCTTCCGACAGGGGTGGACAGATACGCAGTATTTT.